The present TCR beta chain was sequenced within a study of blood T cell repertoires in COVID-19 (dated by TCRdb to between 2020 and 2021). For context, the study as a whole: The collaborator samples originated in the United States, Italy and Spain and spanned the acute and convalescent phases of COVID-19. The material from the prospective study consisted of cDNA or gDNA derived from T cells, B-cell-depleted T cells, or PBMCs. The dataset comprised deeply sampled blood TCRbeta repertoires from subjects exposed to, actively infected with, or recovered from COVID-19. The repertoires were released in a freely available public database meant as a resource for research on the immune response to SARS-CoV-2. The samples were drawn from the first 160 participants of the ongoing ImmuneRACE study and from more than 1,000 subjects provided by 6 global collaborators. Nearly every sample came with metadata listing a de-identified subject ID, COVID-19 status, age in years and sex. HLA class I and class II types, where available, came from metadata supplied by the sample provider rather than from assay-based typing. Overall study results and their limits: The quantity of clinical and demographic metadata differed by source and by participant and was supplied without curation.

Enrolling through a virtual design, the prospective study's participants ranged in age from roughly 18 to 90 years and lived across roughly 23 United States geographic areas. In the prospective study, participants were assigned to cohorts based on the clinical history participants reported in a screening survey and a study questionnaire. ImmuneRACE Cohort 3 recovered participants were defined by two consecutive negative NP/OP PCR tests, healthcare professional clearance, or symptom resolution. In the prospective study, mobile phlebotomists collected whole blood, serum and a nasopharyngeal or oropharyngeal swab from each participant. Additional blood draws and questionnaires over a 2-month period could optionally be provided by prospective study participants. Prospective study blood samples were shipped either frozen or at room temperature before DNA extraction. As concerns this clone: This receptor's antigen is unknown. Nothing much larger sits one base from this clone, and base qualities are not available.

TCRbeta CDR3 regions were amplified from genomic DNA using the immunoSEQ Assay, a bias-controlled multiplex PCR. The paper's processing steps were these. The number of nucleated cells in each sample was estimated by amplification of reference gene primers within the assay. Sequence reads were collapsed and filtered to measure the absolute abundance of every unique TCRbeta CDR3 rearrangement. For each sample, productive Simpson clonality was calculated as the square root of Simpson's diversity index across productive rearrangements. Not all clones reach the TCRdb copy of this immuneACCESS table, which keeps in-frame sequences only. Checked studies attribute under half of the gap to unresolved V genes and leave the rest unexplained. The D gene and trimming were derived from the DNA, and the V and J assignments and clone size from that table. The sample data list around 160,000 clones, and roughly four fifths of these were observed just once. Of the sample, approximately 11% falls within the top ten clones.

From the germline V gene (reference sequence), CDR1 is SEHNR and CDR2 is FQNEAQ. The V end loses 1 base and the J end loses 3 bases, and a stretch of 19 bases separates them. Taken from cysteine to phenylalanine, the CDR3 has 18 residues. Only CDR3 DNA is held: 54 bases, read in frame from base 1. This clonotype was sampled from a man aged 50 to 59 who had recovered from COVID-19. The chain links TRBV7-9 with TRBJ1-3; the D segment cannot be called with confidence. Sequencing was carried out using PBMCs or T cells enriched from blood (not recorded which). The DNA sequence reads TGTGCCAGCAGCTTAGGAAGTTTACGGGGAAGAGGTGGAAACACCATATATTTT. Its protein reads: CASSLGSLRGRGGNTIYF. Reference TRBV7-9 and TRBJ1-3 proteins supply the regions before and after the CDR3; the full variable domain is: DTGVSQNPRHKITKRGQNVTFRCDPISEHNRLYWYRQTLGQGPEFLTYFQNEAQLEKSRLLSDRFSAERPKGSFSTLEIQRTEQGDSAMYLCASSLGSLRGRGGNTIYFGEGSWLTVV.